The 26 T cell receptor beta chains presented below share a single source sample, sequenced in a study of T cells after posttransplantation cyclophosphamide. Only in-frame clones appear in the TCRdb table, and some are missing; sequencing was by immunoSEQ multiplex PCR. The table lists about 66,000 clones, 93% of them singletons, with about 3% in the top ten. Material: PBMCs. The receptors shown here come from a woman aged 25 to 39 in good health and a related stem cell transplant donor.

Here the CDR3 reads CASSPNPGTGDSTYEQYF. Here the CDR3 DNA reads TGTGCCAGCAGCCCTAACCCCGGGACAGGTGACAGCACCTACGAGCAGTACTTC. The J gene is TRBJ2-7, the V gene TRBV5-4; 8 nucleotides agree with TRBD1. V trimming: 4 bases; J trimming: 2 bases; junction bases outside the gene matches: 17. Germline CDR1 reads SGHNT; CDR2 reads YYREEE (reference sequence). The CDR3 consists of 18 residues.

CDR3 residues: CASSKWGTDTDTQYF. The CDR3 DNA sequence: TGCGCCAGCTCGAAGTGGGGGACAGACACAGATACGCAGTATTTT. The chain has TRBV5-1 and TRBJ2-3; 7 nucleotides line up with TRBD1. The junction had 10 bases not matched to a gene; V was cut back by 7 bases and J by 2 bases. The CDR3 is 15 amino acids. The germline V gene has CDR1 SGHRS and CDR2 YFSETQ. The full variable domain, completed using reference TRBV5-1 and TRBJ2-3, is KAGVTQTPRYLIKTRGQQVTLSCSPISGHRSVSWYQQTPGQGLQFLFEYFSETQRNKGNFPGRFSGRQFSNSRSEMNVSTLELGDSALYLCASSKWGTDTDTQYFGPGTRLTVL.

V gene TRBV30 combines with J gene TRBJ2-3; 9 bases are a match to TRBD1. Trimming at V came to 0 bases and at J to 5 bases, leaving 3 bases not matched to a gene. This CDR3 has 14 residues. CDR1 and CDR2 (germline): GTSNPN, SVGIG (reference sequence). This chain's CDR3 is CAWSVQGAGDTQYF. The CDR3 DNA reads TGTGCCTGGAGTGTACAGGGGGCGGGAGATACGCAGTATTTT.

J is TRBJ2-3 and V is TRBV19; D possibly corresponds to TRBD2 (6 bases). In germline, CDR1 is LNHDA, CDR2 SQIVND (reference sequence). This CDR3 comprises 16 residues. Trimming shortened V by 3 bases and J by 0 bases, and 13 bases separated the two germline ends. The CDR3 nucleotides read TGTGCCAGTAGTATCGTTGGCGGGGTTAGCACAGATACGCAGTATTTT. It is translated as CASSIVGGVSTDTQYF.

The rearrangement uses TRBV10-3 and TRBJ2-3, with D possibly being TRBD1 (6 bases). Trimming removed 2 bases at V and 4 bases at J, with 7 bases between. CDR3 size: 13 residues. Germline V CDR1 and CDR2: ENHRY, SYGVKD. The CDR3 is CAISEGGSDTQYF. In DNA, the CDR3 is TGTGCCATCAGTGAGGGGGGCTCAGATACGCAGTATTTT.

This clone came up a few times. The chain combines TRBV7-9 with TRBJ1-2; no firm D call. The germline V gene encodes CDR1 SEHNR and CDR2 FQNEAQ (reference sequence). The CDR3 spans 13 residues. V was trimmed by 5 bases and J by 1 base, leaving 8 bases between them. In DNA form, the CDR3 reads TGTGCCAGCAGCCCCTCGCATAACTATGGCTACACCTTC. It translates to CASSPSHNYGYTF.

The rearrangement uses TRBV1 and TRBJ2-2; TRBD2 is the table's D call, not checked against the DNA. TRBV1 is a recognized pseudogene. This CDR3 region has 20 residues. The CDR3 coding sequence is TGCACCAGCAGCCAACTAGCGGGGGGCCCGTCAGAGGTAAACACCGGGGAGCTGTTTTTT. Its protein product is CTSSQLAGGPSEVNTGELFF.

The chain couples TRBV28 to TRBJ2-3; possibly TRBD1 for D (5 bases). Germline CDR1 reads MDHEN; CDR2 reads SYDVKM. The CDR3 sequence is 12 residues long. The V gene lost 7 bases and the J gene lost 5 bases, with 10 bases spanning the gap. The CDR3 DNA is TGTGCCAGCATCGATAGGGGAGATACGCAGTATTTT. The encoded protein is CASIDRGDTQYF.

This chain joins TRBV18 and TRBJ2-5; D may be TRBD2 (6 bases). V was pared by 1 base and J by 5 bases, with 17 bases between. The CDR3 runs to 16 residues. CDR1 KGHSH and CDR2 LQKENI come from the germline V gene. CDR3 sequence (DNA): TGTGCCAGCTCACCACGGCGGGGTCGAGGTGGGGAGACCCAGTACTTC. As protein: CASSPRRGRGGETQYF. Based on the CDR3 plus reference TRBV18 and TRBJ2-5, the full variable domain is NAGVMQNPRHLVRRRGQEARLRCSPMKGHSHVYWYRQLPEEGLKFMVYLQKENIIDESGMPKERFSAEFPKEGPSILRIQQVVRGDSAAYFCASSPRRGRGGETQYFGPGTRLLVL.

The genes are TRBV7-2 and TRBJ2-3; D assignment may be TRBD1 or TRBD2 (5 bases each). Germline lookup yields CDR1 SGHTA and CDR2 FQGNSA. Trimming shortened V by 6 bases and J by 8 bases, and 15 bases separated the two germline ends. The CDR3 covers 13 residues. The CDR3 nucleotides are TGTGCCAGCAGAGGAGATTGGGGGAGTACGCAGTATTTT. Amino acids: CASRGDWGSTQYF.

This clone was detected only once. This chain joins TRBV30 and TRBJ1-2, with TRBD1 matching over 8 bases. The CDR3 covers 13 residues. Trimming cost V 2 bases and J 7 bases; bases outside gene matches: 6. The germline V gene has CDR1 GTSNPN and CDR2 SVGIG (reference sequence). The CDR3 here is CAWSLGQGSGYTF. In DNA form, the CDR3 reads TGTGCCTGGAGTTTAGGACAGGGCTCTGGCTACACCTTC.

J is TRBJ1-3 and V is TRBV19; D remains unclear. Trimming took off 6 bases at V and 0 bases at J, with 18 bases between the two ends. CDR1 LNHDA and CDR2 SQIVND come from the germline V gene (reference sequence). The CDR3 covers 17 residues. The CDR3 DNA sequence: TGTGCCAGTAGGTCGGCGATCGGAGAAGGCTCTGGAAACACCATATATTTT. Translating gives CASRSAIGEGSGNTIYF.

The chain recombines TRBV2 with TRBJ2-7; 7 positions match TRBD1. Per the germline V gene, CDR1 is SNHLY and CDR2 is FYNNEI. V shed 4 bases, J shed 2 bases, and the junction held 2 bases outside the gene matches. This CDR3 is built from 13 residues. CDR3 sequence reads: CASSGTGAYEQYF. CDR3 in DNA: TGTGCCAGCAGTGGGACAGGAGCCTACGAGCAGTACTTC.

The chain joins TRBV7-2 to TRBJ2-3, with TRBD1 as a possible D gene (6 bases). Germline lookup yields CDR1 SGHTA and CDR2 FQGNSA. CDR3 length: 15 amino acids. The ends were cut back, 3 bases at V and 7 bases at J, with 17 bases in the middle. The CDR3 nucleotides read TGTGCCAGCAGCTTGGGGCAGGGGACCCACAATACGCAGTATTTT. Translated, it gives CASSLGQGTHNTQYF.

V is TRBV5-5 and J is TRBJ2-1, with D possibly TRBD2 on 7 matching bases. The length of the CDR3 is 16 residues. The germline gives CDR1 SGHKS, CDR2 YYEKEE (reference sequence). Trimming took off 4 bases at V and 3 bases at J, with 17 bases between the two ends. CDR3 coding DNA: TGTGCCAGCAGCCAACAGGCGGGGGCCGTCTACAATGAGCAGTTCTTC. Translated, it gives CASSQQAGAVYNEQFF.

V is TRBV7-9 and J is TRBJ2-1, with 11 bases identical to TRBD2. Germline assignment: CDR1 SEHNR and CDR2 FQNEAQ (reference sequence). The CDR3 is 14 amino acids. V lost 5 bases and J lost 15; bases outside the gene matches: 12. The CDR3 coding sequence is TGTGCCAGCAGCCCTGGAGTAGCGGGGGGGCCTGCGTTCTTC. It specifies CASSPGVAGGPAFF.

The J gene is TRBJ2-1, the V gene TRBV4-1, with no clear D. The V end was cut by 1 base, the J end by 6 bases, with 19 bases between. The CDR3 totals 17 residues. The germline V gene has CDR1 MGHRA and CDR2 YSYEKL. The CDR3 DNA is TGCGCCAGCAGCCAAGGCCGACCGTTATCTCGGCCCAATGAGCAGTTCTTC. This codes for CASSQGRPLSRPNEQFF.

The chain has TRBV30 and TRBJ1-1; a possible D gene is TRBD1 (5 bases). The CDR3 is 11 amino acids. The V gene's germline CDR1 is GTSNPN and CDR2 SVGIG (reference sequence). Trimming cost V 3 bases and J 5 bases, with 7 bases left between them. The CDR3 sequence is CAWRGRTEAFF. In DNA form, the CDR3 reads TGTGCCTGGAGGGGACGGACTGAAGCTTTCTTT.

The rearrangement links TRBV28 to TRBJ1-2, with TRBD1 identical over 9 bases. This CDR3 contains 13 residues. The ends lost 7 bases at V and 5 bases at J; junction bases unmatched: 5. The germline gives CDR1 MDHEN, CDR2 SYDVKM. In DNA, the CDR3 is TGTGCCAGCAATCTAGGGACAGGGTATGGCTACACCTTC. Amino acid sequence: CASNLGTGYGYTF.

The chain is built from TRBV2 and TRBJ2-5, with a tentative D call TRBD1 (6 bases). CDR1 and CDR2 (germline): SNHLY, FYNNEI. V shed 6 bases and J shed 1 base, with 12 bases lying between them. This CDR3 is built from 14 residues. The CDR3 loop reads CASRPDRSQETQYF. The CDR3 bases are TGTGCCAGCAGACCCGACAGGTCCCAAGAGACCCAGTACTTC. Looking up the rest from reference TRBV2 and TRBJ2-5 gives the full variable domain: EPEVTQTPSHQVTQMGQEVILRCVPISNHLYFYWYRQILGQKVEFLVSFYNNEISEKSEIFDDQFSVERPDGSNFTLKIRSTKLEDSAMYFCASRPDRSQETQYFGPGTRLLVL.

This clone appeared a single time. The chain carries TRBV6-9 and TRBJ2-5; D remains ambiguous. Between the trimmed V and J ends, which lost 0 bases and 5 bases, there was a span of 4 bases. CDR1 and CDR2 from the germline V gene are MNHGY and SVAAGI. There are 12 residues in the CDR3. This chain's CDR3 is CASSYSGETQYF. Here the CDR3 DNA reads TGTGCCAGCAGTTATTCCGGGGAGACCCAGTACTTC.

The rearrangement links TRBV6-5 to TRBJ2-5; no clear D. V lost 4 bases, J lost 1 base, and 10 bases lay in between. Germline CDR1 and CDR2: MNHEY and SVGAGI. The CDR3 has 14 residues. The DNA of the CDR3 is TGTGCCAGCAGTTTGCGTAGAGTCCAAGAGACCCAGTACTTC. Protein product: CASSLRRVQETQYF.

The J gene is TRBJ1-4, the V gene TRBV6-1; D call uncertain. V shed 5 bases and J shed 15 bases, with 10 bases lying between them. This CDR3 has 10 residues. Germline V gives CDR1 MNHNS, CDR2 SASEGT. The CDR3 DNA is TGTGCCAGCAGTTATATATTGATGTTTTTT. Protein sequence: CASSYILMFF.

The chain has TRBV7-2 and TRBJ1-1; D is ambiguous. Germline-derived CDR1 and CDR2 are SGHTA and FQGNSA. This CDR3 is built from 15 residues. Trimming removed 4 bases from V and 1 base from J, with 13 bases in between. For the CDR3, the DNA is TGTGCCAGCAGCTCGGGAACCTACTCGAACACTGAAGCTTTCTTT. This translates into CASSSGTYSNTEAFF.

The chain combines TRBV28 with TRBJ1-2; TRBD1 matches at 8 bases. The germline V gene has CDR1 MDHEN and CDR2 SYDVKM. Unmatched junction bases numbered 4, after V lost 2 bases and J lost 2 bases. The CDR3 covers 15 residues. This CDR3 is CASSLMRQGNYGYTF. CDR3 DNA sequence: TGTGCCAGCAGTTTAATGAGACAGGGGAACTATGGCTACACCTTC.

The chain carries TRBV7-9 and TRBJ1-2; the D gene is possibly TRBD1 (6 bases). Trimming removed 1 base at V and 8 bases at J, with 11 bases between. This CDR3 spans 13 amino acids. CDR1 is SEHNR, CDR2 FQNEAQ, per germline (reference sequence). The CDR3 here is CASSLGQQGGYTF. The DNA for the CDR3 is TGTGCCAGCAGCTTAGGACAGCAGGGGGGCTACACCTTC.